The source of this T cell receptor beta chain is a study of blood T cell repertoires in COVID-19 (TCRdb year 2020). Broadly, across the study: Collaborator samples came from the United States, Italy and Spain and covered acute and convalescent phases of COVID-19. The prospective study material was composed of cDNA or gDNA derived from T cells, B-cell-depleted T cells, or PBMCs. Subjects who had been exposed to COVID-19, were actively infected with it, or had recovered from it provided the deeply sampled blood TCRbeta repertoires that made up the dataset. The repertoires were made available in a free public database intended to serve as a resource for research on the immune response to SARS-CoV-2. Samples were obtained from the ongoing ImmuneRACE study (first 160 participants) and from 1,254 subjects provided by 6 global collaborators. Sample metadata almost always included a de-identified subject ID, COVID-19 status, age in years and sex. Where available, HLA class I and class II types were obtained from metadata supplied by the sample provider rather than from assay-based typing. Study-level results and caveats: The amount of clinical and demographic metadata varied by source and participant and was provided uncurated.

V is shortened by 7 bases, J by 5 bases, and the region joining them spans 12 bases. From its cysteine to its phenylalanine, the CDR3 spans 13 amino acids. Only CDR3 DNA remains: 39 bases, in frame from the first base. The germline V gene sets CDR1 to KGHDR and CDR2 to SFDVKD. A remark on this clone: Its specific antigen is unknown. Per-base quality was not reported, and no clone a single base away is much larger than it.

In the prospective study, participants were about 18 to 100 years old, resided in 25 or so geographic areas of the United States, and were enrolled through a virtual design. In the prospective study, cohorts were assigned on the basis of participant-reported clinical history obtained from a screening survey and a study questionnaire. Recovered participants in ImmuneRACE Cohort 3 were defined by two consecutive negative NP/OP PCR tests, clearance by a healthcare professional, or resolution of symptoms. Mobile phlebotomists in the prospective study collected whole blood, serum and a nasopharyngeal or oropharyngeal swab from every participant. Additional blood draws and questionnaires over an approximately 2-month period could optionally be provided by prospective study participants. Blood samples from the prospective study were shipped frozen or at room temperature prior to DNA extraction. TCRbeta CDR3 regions were amplified from genomic DNA by means of the immunoSEQ Assay, a bias-controlled multiplex PCR. Regarding the original processing steps: Within the assay, amplification of reference gene primers was used to estimate how many nucleated cells each sample contained. To quantify the absolute abundance of each unique TCRbeta CDR3 rearrangement, sequence reads were collapsed and filtered. For each sample, productive Simpson clonality was calculated by taking the square root of Simpson's diversity index across productive rearrangements. What TCRdb holds here is the immuneACCESS table cut down to in-frame rearrangements. Part of the clones is not present; checked against another copy, under half of the missing clones reflect an unresolved V gene, and the others are unexplained. V, J and clone size derive from that table, while D and trimming were established from the DNA sequence. In this sample the table shows roughly 300,000 clones, 85% of which occur a single time. Roughly 2.7% of the sample comes from the top ten.

This clonotype was sampled from a woman between 45 and 65 years old who had recovered from COVID-19. Sequencing was carried out using PBMCs or T cells enriched from blood (not recorded which). This receptor chain uses TRBV24-1 and TRBJ2-3; a tentative D match to TRBD1 spans 6 bases. The CDR3 loop reads CATSPQGIDTQYF. The DNA sequence follows: TGTGCCACCAGCCCCCAGGGGATAGATACGCAGTATTTT.